This T cell receptor beta chain was documented in a study of cytomegalovirus exposure and HLA in healthy donors. The length of the CDR3 is 14 residues. CDR1 LNHDA and CDR2 SQIVND come from the germline V gene (reference sequence). Trimming cost V 0 bases and J 3 bases, with 6 bases left between them. Primers: 60 Vbeta forward and 13 Jbeta reverse. Assay used: immunoSEQ multiplex PCR; TCRdb lists only in-frame clones, some missing. The sample lists around 59,000 clones; over 70% were seen once. The source is a woman aged 40 to 55 in good health and CMV-seronegative. Sequencing input: PBMCs. The chain uses TRBV19 and TRBJ2-1; no firm D call. CDR3: CASSIDSYYNEQFF. As DNA, the CDR3 is TGTGCCAGTAGTATAGACAGTTACTACAATGAGCAGTTCTTC. The full variable domain, rest sourced from reference TRBV19 and TRBJ2-1, is DGGITQSPKYLFRKEGQNVTLSCEQNLNHDAMYWYRQDPGQGLRLIYYSQIVNDFQKGDIAEGYSVSREKKESFPLTVTSAQKNPTAFYLCASSIDSYYNEQFFGPGTRLTVL.